This TCR beta chain was identified in a study of long-term antiretroviral therapy in people with HIV. Running of the v3.0 immunoSEQ assay took place at survey level. Method: immunoSEQ multiplex PCR; TCRdb's copy keeps in-frame clones and lacks some. The repertoire includes 20,000 to 25,000 clones, approximately 90% of them detected once, and about 3.5% sits in the top ten. About this clone: Its matching antigen is unknown.

Study-wide points: Clones that had undergone expansion before ART prevailed in the repertoire throughout all time points. Information pertaining to ART adherence, viral resistance or therapeutic modifications was not obtained.

Sample: unsorted PBMCs, taken 2.3 years after starting antiretroviral therapy. This clonotype originated in a man aged 55 to 70 with HIV.

CDR3 sequence reads: CASRWHANTEAFF. The CDR3 coding sequence is TGTGCCAGCCGGTGGCACGCAAACACTGAAGCTTTCTTT. The rearrangement joins TRBV6-6 to TRBJ1-1, with D unclear. Germline V lookup: CDR1 MNHNY, CDR2 SVGAGI (reference sequence). The germline V and J ends were trimmed by 8 bases and 2 bases, with 12 bases remaining between them. This CDR3 is 13 amino acids long.